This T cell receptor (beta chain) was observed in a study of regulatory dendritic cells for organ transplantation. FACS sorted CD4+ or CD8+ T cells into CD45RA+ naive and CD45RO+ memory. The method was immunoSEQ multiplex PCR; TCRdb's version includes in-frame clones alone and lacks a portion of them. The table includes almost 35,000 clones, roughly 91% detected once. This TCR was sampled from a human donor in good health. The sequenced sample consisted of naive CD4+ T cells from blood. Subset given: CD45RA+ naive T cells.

The CDR3 here is CASSPRTETNEKLFF. In nucleotides, the CDR3 is TGTGCCAGCTCACCCCGGACAGAGACTAATGAAAAACTGTTTTTT. The chain uses TRBV18 and TRBJ1-4, with D possibly TRBD1 on 6 matching bases. CDR3 length: 15 residues. Germline V gene sequence: CDR1 KGHSH, CDR2 LQKENI. The V and J ends lost 3 bases and 2 bases respectively, with 10 bases between them.